This is a list of T cell receptor beta chains from one sample in a study of cytomegalovirus exposure and HLA in healthy donors. The protocol was immunoSEQ multiplex PCR, while the TCRdb copy is restricted to in-frame clones and leaves out a portion. The data hold around 64,000 clones, with approximately 75% observed a single time. Sequencing was done on a sample of PBMCs. The receptor set was obtained from a young man in good health and CMV-seropositive. The CDR3 runs from the conserved cysteine through the conserved F or W. D genes are given only for firm matches. Clone size appears in some rows only: once, few, many, or a class for an expanded clone.

v_call: TRBV2; j_call: TRBJ1-4; cdr3_length: 13; clone_size: -; d_call: TRBD1; cdr3_aa: CASSERASDRELF; cdr3_nt: TGTGCCAGCAGTGAAAGGGCTTCGGACAGGGAGCTTTTT
v_call: TRBV9; j_call: TRBJ2-4; cdr3_length: 13; clone_size: -; d_call: TRBD1; cdr3_aa: CASSDHRGDIQYF; cdr3_nt: TGTGCCAGCAGCGACCACAGGGGAGACATTCAGTACTTC
v_call: TRBV4-3; j_call: TRBJ2-2; cdr3_length: 18; clone_size: -; d_call: -; cdr3_aa: CASSQDLQGTRGTGELFF; cdr3_nt: TGCGCCAGCAGCCAAGATCTGCAGGGGACGAGGGGCACCGGGGAGCTGTTTTTT
v_call: TRBV18; j_call: TRBJ1-2; cdr3_length: 15; clone_size: -; d_call: -; cdr3_aa: CASSLTGSDNYGYTF; cdr3_nt: TGTGCCAGCTCCCTCACAGGGAGTGATAACTATGGCTACACCTTC
v_call: TRBV4-3; j_call: TRBJ1-3; cdr3_length: 15; clone_size: -; d_call: TRBD1; cdr3_aa: CASSYQTGPGNTIYF; cdr3_nt: TGCGCCAGCAGCTACCAGACAGGGCCTGGAAACACCATATATTTT
v_call: TRBV6-5; j_call: TRBJ1-4; cdr3_length: 13; clone_size: few; d_call: TRBD1; cdr3_aa: CASRAGGREKLFF; cdr3_nt: TGTGCCAGCAGGGCAGGGGGCAGGGAAAAACTGTTTTTT
v_call: TRBV6-1; j_call: TRBJ1-5; cdr3_length: 13; clone_size: -; d_call: -; cdr3_aa: CASETRPYQPQHF; cdr3_nt: TGTGCCAGCGAAACGCGTCCATATCAGCCCCAGCATTTT
v_call: TRBV4-3; j_call: TRBJ1-3; cdr3_length: 14; clone_size: few; d_call: -; cdr3_aa: CASSQDRGFYTIYF; cdr3_nt: TGCGCCAGCAGCCAAGATCGAGGGTTTTACACCATATATTTT
v_call: TRBV19; j_call: TRBJ1-5; cdr3_length: 16; clone_size: -; d_call: TRBD1; cdr3_aa: CASSIMDRGGNQPQHF; cdr3_nt: TGTGCCAGTAGTATTATGGACAGGGGTGGCAATCAGCCCCAGCATTTT
v_call: TRBV28; j_call: TRBJ1-6; cdr3_length: 16; clone_size: -; d_call: -; cdr3_aa: CASSLRAGSINSPLHF; cdr3_nt: TGTGCCAGCAGCCTACGGGCAGGGTCGATTAATTCACCCCTCCACTTT
v_call: TRBV27; j_call: TRBJ2-1; cdr3_length: 15; clone_size: -; d_call: TRBD2; cdr3_aa: CASSLLAGPYNEQFF; cdr3_nt: TGTGCCAGCAGTCTATTAGCGGGGCCCTACAATGAGCAGTTCTTC
v_call: TRBV7-9; j_call: TRBJ1-1; cdr3_length: 13; clone_size: -; d_call: -; cdr3_aa: CASSLFLNTEAFF; cdr3_nt: TGTGCCAGCAGCTTGTTCCTTAACACTGAAGCTTTCTTT
v_call: TRBV28; j_call: TRBJ1-5; cdr3_length: 15; clone_size: -; d_call: -; cdr3_aa: CASRGAVSSNQPQHF; cdr3_nt: TGTGCCAGCAGAGGGGCAGTAAGTTCCAATCAGCCCCAGCATTTT
v_call: TRBV28; j_call: TRBJ1-1; cdr3_length: 11; clone_size: -; d_call: -; cdr3_aa: CASSLGRAAFF; cdr3_nt: TGTGCCAGCAGTTTAGGGCGGGCGGCTTTCTTT